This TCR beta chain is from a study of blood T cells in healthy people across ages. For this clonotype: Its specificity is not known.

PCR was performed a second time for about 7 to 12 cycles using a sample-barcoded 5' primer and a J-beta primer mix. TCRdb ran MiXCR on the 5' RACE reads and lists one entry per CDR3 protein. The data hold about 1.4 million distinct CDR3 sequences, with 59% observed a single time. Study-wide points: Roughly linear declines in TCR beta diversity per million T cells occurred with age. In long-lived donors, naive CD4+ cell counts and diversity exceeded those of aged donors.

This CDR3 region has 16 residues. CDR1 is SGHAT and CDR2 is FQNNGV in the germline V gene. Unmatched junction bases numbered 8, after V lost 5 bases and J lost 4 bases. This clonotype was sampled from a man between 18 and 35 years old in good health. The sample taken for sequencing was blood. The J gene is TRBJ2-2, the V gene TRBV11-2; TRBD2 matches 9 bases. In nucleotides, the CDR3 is TGTGCCAGCAGCCCTATAGCGGGAGCGGGCACCGGGGAGCTGTTTTTT. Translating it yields CASSPIAGAGTGELFF. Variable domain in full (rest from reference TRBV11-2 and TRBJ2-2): EAGVAQSPRYKIIEKRQSVAFWCNPISGHATLYWYQQILGQGPKLLIQFQNNGVVDDSQLPKDRFSAERLKGVDSTLKIQPAKLEDSAVYLCASSPIAGAGTGELFFGEGSRLTVL.